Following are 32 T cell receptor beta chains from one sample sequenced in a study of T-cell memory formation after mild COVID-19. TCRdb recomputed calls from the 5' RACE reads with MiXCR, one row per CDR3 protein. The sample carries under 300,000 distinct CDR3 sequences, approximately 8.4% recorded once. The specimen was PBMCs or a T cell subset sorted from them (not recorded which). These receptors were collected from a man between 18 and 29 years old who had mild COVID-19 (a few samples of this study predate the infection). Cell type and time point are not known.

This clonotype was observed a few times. CDR3 in amino acids: CASSYLAGASSDEQFF. CDR3 in DNA: TGTGCCAGCAGTTACCTCGCGGGGGCCAGCTCGGATGAGCAGTTCTTC. The chain couples TRBV6-5 to TRBJ2-1; perhaps TRBD2 as D (7 bases). Germline V gene sequence: CDR1 MNHEY, CDR2 SVGAGI. The ends were cut back, 2 bases at V and 8 bases at J, with 19 bases in the middle. There are 16 residues in the CDR3.

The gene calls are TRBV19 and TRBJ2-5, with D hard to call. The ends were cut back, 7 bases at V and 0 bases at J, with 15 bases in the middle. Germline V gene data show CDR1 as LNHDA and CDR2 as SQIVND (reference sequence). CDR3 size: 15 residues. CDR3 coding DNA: TGTGCCAGTACCCCTTCTACGGTAAACCAAGAGACCCAGTACTTC. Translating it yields CASTPSTVNQETQYF.

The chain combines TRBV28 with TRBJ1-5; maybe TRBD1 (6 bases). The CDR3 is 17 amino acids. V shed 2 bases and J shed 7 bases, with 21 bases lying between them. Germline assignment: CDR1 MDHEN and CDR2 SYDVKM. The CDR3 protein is CASSLPPFHRAGQPQHF. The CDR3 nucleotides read TGTGCCAGCAGTTTACCGCCCTTCCACAGGGCTGGGCAGCCCCAGCATTTT. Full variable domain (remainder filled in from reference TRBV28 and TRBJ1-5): DVKVTQSSRYLVKRTGEKVFLECVQDMDHENMFWYRQDPGLGLRLIYFSYDVKMKEKGDIPEGYSVSREKKERFSLILESASTNQTSMYLCASSLPPFHRAGQPQHFGDGTRLSIL.

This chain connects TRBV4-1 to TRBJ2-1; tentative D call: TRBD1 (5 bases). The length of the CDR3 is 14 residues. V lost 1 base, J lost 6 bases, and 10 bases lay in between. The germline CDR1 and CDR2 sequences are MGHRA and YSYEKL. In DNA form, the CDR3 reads TGCGCCAGCAGCCAAGGGGGCGCGAGCAATGAGCAGTTCTTC. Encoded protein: CASSQGGASNEQFF.

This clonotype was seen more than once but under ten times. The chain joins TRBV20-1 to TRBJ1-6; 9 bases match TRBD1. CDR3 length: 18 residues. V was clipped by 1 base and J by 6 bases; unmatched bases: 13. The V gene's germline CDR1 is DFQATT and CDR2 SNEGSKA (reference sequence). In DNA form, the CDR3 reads TGCAGTGCTAGAGTAACGCGGACCGGGACAGGGTCTAATTCACCCCTCCACTTT. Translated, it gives CSARVTRTGTGSNSPLHF.

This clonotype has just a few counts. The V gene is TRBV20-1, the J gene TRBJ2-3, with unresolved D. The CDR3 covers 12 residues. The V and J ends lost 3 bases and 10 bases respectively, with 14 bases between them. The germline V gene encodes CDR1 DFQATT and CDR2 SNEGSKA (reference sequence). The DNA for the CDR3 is TGCAGTGCTAGCGCCCCGCTTTCTGCGCAGTATTTT. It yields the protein CSASAPLSAQYF.

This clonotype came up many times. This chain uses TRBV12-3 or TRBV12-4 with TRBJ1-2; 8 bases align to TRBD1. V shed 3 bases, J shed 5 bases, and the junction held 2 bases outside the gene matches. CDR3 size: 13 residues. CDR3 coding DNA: TGTGCCAGCAGTTTGAACAGGGGGTATGGCTACACCTTC. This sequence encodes CASSLNRGYGYTF.

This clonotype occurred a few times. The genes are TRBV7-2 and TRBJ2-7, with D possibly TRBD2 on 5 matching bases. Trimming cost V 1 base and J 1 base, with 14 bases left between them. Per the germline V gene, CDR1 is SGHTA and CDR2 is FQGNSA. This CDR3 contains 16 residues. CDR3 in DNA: TGTGCCAGCAGCTTAGGGGAGTACATCTTTTCCTACGAGCAGTACTTC. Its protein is CASSLGEYIFSYEQYF.

The CDR3 loop is CASSWTDLSPQHF. The CDR3, as DNA: TGTGCCAGTAGCTGGACGGACCTCTCACCCCAGCATTTT. The chain uses TRBV19 and TRBJ1-5; D ambiguous. The V gene lost 6 bases and the J gene lost 10 bases, with 16 bases spanning the gap. Germline V lookup: CDR1 LNHDA, CDR2 SQIVND (reference sequence). The CDR3 consists of 13 residues. Full variable domain (outside the CDR3, taken from reference TRBV19 and TRBJ1-5): DGGITQSPKYLFRKEGQNVTLSCEQNLNHDAMYWYRQDPGQGLRLIYYSQIVNDFQKGDIAEGYSVSREKKESFPLTVTSAQKNPTAFYLCASSWTDLSPQHFGDGTRLSIL.

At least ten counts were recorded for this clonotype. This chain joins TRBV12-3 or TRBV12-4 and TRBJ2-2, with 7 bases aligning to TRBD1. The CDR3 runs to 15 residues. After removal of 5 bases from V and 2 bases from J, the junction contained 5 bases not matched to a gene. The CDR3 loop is CASSQRQGNTGELFF. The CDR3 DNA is TGTGCCAGCAGTCAGCGACAGGGTAACACCGGGGAGCTGTTTTTT.

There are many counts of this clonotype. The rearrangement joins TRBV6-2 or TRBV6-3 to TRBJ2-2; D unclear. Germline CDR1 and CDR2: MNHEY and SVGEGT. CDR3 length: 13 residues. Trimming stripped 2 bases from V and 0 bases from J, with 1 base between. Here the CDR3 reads CASSYANTGELFF. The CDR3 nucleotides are TGTGCCAGCAGTTACGCGAACACCGGGGAGCTGTTTTTT.

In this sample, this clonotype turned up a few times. CDR3: CASSVFSGSYNEQFF. In DNA, the CDR3 is TGTGCCAGCAGTGTTTTTTCGGGCTCCTACAATGAGCAGTTCTTC. The chain uses TRBV6-5 and TRBJ2-1; no definite D call. V was pared by 5 bases and J by 0 bases, with 11 bases between. Germline CDR1 and CDR2: MNHEY and SVGAGI. This CDR3 is built from 15 residues.

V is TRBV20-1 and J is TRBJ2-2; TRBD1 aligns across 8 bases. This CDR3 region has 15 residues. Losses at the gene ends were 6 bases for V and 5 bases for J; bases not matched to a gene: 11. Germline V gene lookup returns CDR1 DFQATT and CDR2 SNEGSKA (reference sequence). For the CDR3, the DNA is TGCAGTGCACGCCCTTTTAACAGGGGGACCGGGGAGCTGTTTTTT. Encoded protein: CSARPFNRGTGELFF.

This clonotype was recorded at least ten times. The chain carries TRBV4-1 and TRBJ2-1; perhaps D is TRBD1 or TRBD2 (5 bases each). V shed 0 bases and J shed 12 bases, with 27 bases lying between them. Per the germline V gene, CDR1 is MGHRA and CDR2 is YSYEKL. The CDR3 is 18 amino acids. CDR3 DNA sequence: TGCGCCAGCAGCCAAGACGAGGGGATTATGACGGGCTCCAAGGGGCAGTTCTTC. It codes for CASSQDEGIMTGSKGQFF.

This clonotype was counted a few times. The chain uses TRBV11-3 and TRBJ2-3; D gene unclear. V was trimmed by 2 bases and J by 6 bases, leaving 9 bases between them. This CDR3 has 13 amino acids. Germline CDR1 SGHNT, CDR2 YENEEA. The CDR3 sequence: CASSLRGHDTQYF. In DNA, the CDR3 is TGTGCCAGCAGCTTACGAGGTCACGATACGCAGTATTTT.

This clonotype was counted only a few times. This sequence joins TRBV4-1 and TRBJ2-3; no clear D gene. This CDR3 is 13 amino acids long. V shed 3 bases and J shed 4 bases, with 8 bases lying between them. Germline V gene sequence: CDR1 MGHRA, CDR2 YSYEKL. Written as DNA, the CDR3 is TGCGCCAGCAGCCAGCCCGCAGCAGATACGCAGTATTTT. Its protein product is CASSQPAADTQYF.

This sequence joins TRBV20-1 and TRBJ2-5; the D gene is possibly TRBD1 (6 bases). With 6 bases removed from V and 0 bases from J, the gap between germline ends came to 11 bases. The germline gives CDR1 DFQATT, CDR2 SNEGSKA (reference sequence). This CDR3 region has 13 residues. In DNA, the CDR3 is TGCAGTGCCGAGGACAGACACCAAGAGACCCAGTACTTC. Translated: CSAEDRHQETQYF.

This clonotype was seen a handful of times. CDR3 DNA sequence: TGTGCCAGCGCCGACGAAGGGACCCAGTACTTC. The encoded protein is CASADEGTQYF. This chain links TRBV6-6 with TRBJ2-5; D remains ambiguous. Germline CDR1 reads MNHNY; CDR2 reads SVGAGI (reference sequence). This CDR3 has 11 amino acids. The V end was cut by 8 bases, the J end by 7 bases, with 11 bases between.

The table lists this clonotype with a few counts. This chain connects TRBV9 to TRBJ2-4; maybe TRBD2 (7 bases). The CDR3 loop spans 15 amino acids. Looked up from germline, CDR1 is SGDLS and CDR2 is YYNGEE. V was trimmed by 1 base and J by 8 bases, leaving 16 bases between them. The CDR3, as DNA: TGTGCCAGCAGCGTACAAGGGGGGGTATTCGACATTCAGTACTTC. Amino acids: CASSVQGGVFDIQYF.

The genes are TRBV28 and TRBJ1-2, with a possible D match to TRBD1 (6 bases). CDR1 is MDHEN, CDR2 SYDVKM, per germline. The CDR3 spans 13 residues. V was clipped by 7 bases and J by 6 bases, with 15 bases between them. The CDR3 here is CASNRYRENGYTF. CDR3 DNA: TGTGCCAGCAACCGGTACAGGGAGAATGGCTACACCTTC.

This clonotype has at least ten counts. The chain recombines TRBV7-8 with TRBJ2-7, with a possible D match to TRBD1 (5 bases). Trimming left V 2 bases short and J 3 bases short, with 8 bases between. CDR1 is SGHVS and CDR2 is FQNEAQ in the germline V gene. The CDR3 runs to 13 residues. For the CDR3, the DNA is TGTGCCAGCAGCTTATCGACAGACTACGAGCAGTACTTC. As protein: CASSLSTDYEQYF.

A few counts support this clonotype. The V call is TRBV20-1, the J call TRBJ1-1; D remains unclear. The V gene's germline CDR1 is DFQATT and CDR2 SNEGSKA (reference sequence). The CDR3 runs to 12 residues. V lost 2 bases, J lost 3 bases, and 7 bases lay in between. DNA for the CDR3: TGCAGTGCTAGACGGACGGACACTGAAGCTTTCTTT. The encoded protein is CSARRTDTEAFF.

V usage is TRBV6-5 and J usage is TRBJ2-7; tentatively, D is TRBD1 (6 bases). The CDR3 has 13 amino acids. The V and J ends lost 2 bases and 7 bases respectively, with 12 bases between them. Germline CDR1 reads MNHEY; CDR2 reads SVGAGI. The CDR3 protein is CASSYRDTAEQYF. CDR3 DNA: TGTGCCAGCAGTTACCGGGACACCGCGGAGCAGTACTTC.

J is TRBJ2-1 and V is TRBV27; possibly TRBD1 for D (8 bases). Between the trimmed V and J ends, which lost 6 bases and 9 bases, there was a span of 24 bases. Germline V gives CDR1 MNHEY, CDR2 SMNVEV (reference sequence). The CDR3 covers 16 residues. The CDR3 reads CASSWAWSQGEGEQFF. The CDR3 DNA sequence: TGTGCCAGCAGCTGGGCCTGGTCACAGGGGGAGGGTGAGCAGTTCTTC.

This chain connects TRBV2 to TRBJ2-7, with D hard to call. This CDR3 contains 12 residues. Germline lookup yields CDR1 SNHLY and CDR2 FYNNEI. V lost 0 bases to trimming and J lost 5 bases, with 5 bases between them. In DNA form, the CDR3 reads TGTGCCAGCAGTGAAGCTCGGCACGAGCAGTACGTC. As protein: CASSEARHEQYV.

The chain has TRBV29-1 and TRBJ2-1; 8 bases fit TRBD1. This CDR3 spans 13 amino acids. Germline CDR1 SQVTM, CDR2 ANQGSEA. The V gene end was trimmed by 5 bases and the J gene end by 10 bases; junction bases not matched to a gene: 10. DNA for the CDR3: TGCAGCGTTCCGGGACAGGCACCTCGGGAGCAGTTCTTC. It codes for CSVPGQAPREQFF.

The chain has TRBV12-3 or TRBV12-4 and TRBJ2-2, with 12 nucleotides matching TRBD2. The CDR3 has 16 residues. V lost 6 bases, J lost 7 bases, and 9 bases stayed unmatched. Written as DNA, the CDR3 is TGTGCCAGCAGCCCCAGGACTAGCGGGGTTGGCGGGGAGCTGTTTTTT. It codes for CASSPRTSGVGGELFF.

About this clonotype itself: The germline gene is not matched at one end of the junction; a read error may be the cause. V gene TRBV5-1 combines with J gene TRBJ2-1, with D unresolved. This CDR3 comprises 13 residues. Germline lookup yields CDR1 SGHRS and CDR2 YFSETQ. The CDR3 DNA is TGCGCCAGCAGCTTGGCGTTGGGGAATGAGAAGTTCTTC. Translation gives CASSLALGNEKFF.

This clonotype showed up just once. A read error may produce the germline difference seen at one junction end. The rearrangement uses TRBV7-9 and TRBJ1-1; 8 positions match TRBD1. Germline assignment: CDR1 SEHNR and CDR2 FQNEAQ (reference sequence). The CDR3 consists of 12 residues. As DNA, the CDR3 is TGTGCCAGCAGCTTAGAGCAGGGGGCTTTAAGATTT. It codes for CASSLEQGALRF.

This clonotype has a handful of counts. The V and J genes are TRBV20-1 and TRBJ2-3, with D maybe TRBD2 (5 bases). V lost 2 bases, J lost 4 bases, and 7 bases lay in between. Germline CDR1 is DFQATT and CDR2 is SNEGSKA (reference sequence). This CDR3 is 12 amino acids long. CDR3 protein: CSARTRSDTQYF. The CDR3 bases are TGCAGTGCTAGAACTAGATCAGATACGCAGTATTTT.

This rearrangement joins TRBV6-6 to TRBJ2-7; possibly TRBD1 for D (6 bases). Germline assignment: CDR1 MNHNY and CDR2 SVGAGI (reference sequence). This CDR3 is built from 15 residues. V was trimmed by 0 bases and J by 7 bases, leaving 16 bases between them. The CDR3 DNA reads TGTGCCAGCAGTTACTCGGACAGTGGATGGAGGGAGCAGTACTTC. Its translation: CASSYSDSGWREQYF.

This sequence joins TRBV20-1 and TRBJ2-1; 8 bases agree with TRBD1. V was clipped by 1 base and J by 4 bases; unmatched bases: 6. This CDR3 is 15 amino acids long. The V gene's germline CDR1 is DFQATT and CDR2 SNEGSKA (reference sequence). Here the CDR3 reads CSARASGQAYNEQFF. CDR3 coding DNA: TGCAGTGCTAGAGCGTCGGGACAGGCTTACAATGAGCAGTTCTTC.